These 26 T cell receptor beta chains were sequenced from one sample in a study of blood T cell repertoires in COVID-19. Some clones are missing from TCRdb's copy, which holds only in-frame ones; the method was immunoSEQ multiplex PCR. This sample has approximately 280,000 clones, with roughly 89% found just once. Sequencing input: PBMCs or T cells enriched from blood (not recorded which). Source of these receptors: a woman in her sixties or seventies who had recovered from COVID-19.

V gene TRBV6-5 combines with J gene TRBJ1-1; 7 bases fit TRBD1. Trimming removed 2 bases from V and 3 bases from J; junction bases left unmatched: 3. Germline V CDR1 and CDR2: MNHEY, SVGAGI. The CDR3 has 14 amino acids. The CDR3 sequence is CASSYRGGDTEAFF. As DNA, the CDR3 is TGTGCCAGCAGTTACAGAGGGGGCGACACTGAAGCTTTCTTT.

This chain connects TRBV6-1 to TRBJ2-7; 8 bases agree with TRBD2. J lost 2 bases, V lost 0 bases, and 9 bases had no gene match. The CDR3 has 17 residues. Germline loops: CDR1 MNHNS, CDR2 SASEGT. DNA for the CDR3: TGTGCCAGCAGTGAAGCTCGTCGGGGGGGGGCTGCCTACGAGCAGTACTTC. This gives the protein CASSEARRGGAAYEQYF.

The chain combines TRBV18 with TRBJ2-1; the D is unclear. The CDR3 has 15 amino acids. Germline V gene lookup returns CDR1 KGHSH and CDR2 LQKENI. Trimming stripped 6 bases from V and 7 bases from J, with 19 bases between. CDR3 residues: CASSPRLPERNEQFF. DNA for the CDR3: TGTGCCAGCTCTCCCAGGCTGCCTGAAAGGAATGAGCAGTTCTTC.

The chain couples TRBV4-1 to TRBJ2-7; 7 bases are a match to TRBD1. The V and J ends lost 4 bases and 0 bases, in that order; junction bases with no gene match: 6. Looked up from germline, CDR1 is MGHRA and CDR2 is YSYEKL. This CDR3 has 15 amino acids. CDR3 in DNA: TGCGCCAGCAGCCTTTCCGGGACAGCCTCCTACGAGCAGTACTTC. This encodes CASSLSGTASYEQYF.

The chain couples TRBV11-3 to TRBJ2-3; 10 bases match TRBD2. CDR1 SGHNT and CDR2 YENEEA come from the germline V gene. The J segment lost 3 bases and the V segment lost 4 bases, leaving 4 bases of the junction unmatched. CDR3 length: 15 residues. CDR3: CASSSGTSETDTQYF. The CDR3 bases are TGTGCCAGCAGCTCGGGGACTAGCGAGACAGATACGCAGTATTTT.

The chain carries TRBV6-5 and TRBJ2-3; TRBD2 matches at 8 bases. Looked up from germline, CDR1 is MNHEY and CDR2 is SVGAGI. J gave up 5 bases and V 0 bases, and 4 bases lay outside the gene matches. The CDR3 totals 15 residues. The CDR3 sequence: CASSYSGGRRDTQYF. CDR3 DNA sequence: TGTGCCAGCAGTTACTCAGGCGGGAGGAGAGATACGCAGTATTTT.

The CDR3 nucleotides read TGTGCCAGCTCACCCTCCGCGGGGGGAACCTACAATGAGCAGTTCTTC. This translates into CASSPSAGGTYNEQFF. J is TRBJ2-1 and V is TRBV18, with 8 bases lining up with TRBD2. The J segment lost 2 bases and the V segment lost 3 bases, leaving 6 bases of the junction unmatched. This CDR3 comprises 16 residues. Per the germline V gene, CDR1 is KGHSH and CDR2 is LQKENI.

V gene TRBV28 combines with J gene TRBJ2-1; 7 nucleotides agree with TRBD2. Germline V gives CDR1 MDHEN, CDR2 SYDVKM. Unmatched junction bases numbered 20, after V lost 9 bases and J lost 9 bases. The length of the CDR3 is 16 residues. The DNA for the CDR3 is TGTGCCAGTTGCCCCGGGTGGAGCGGGATATCGGGTGAGCAGTTCTTC. Protein: CASCPGWSGISGEQFF.

This rearrangement joins TRBV28 to TRBJ1-5, with 9 bases fitting TRBD1. After removal of 3 bases from V and 6 bases from J, the junction contained 6 bases not matched to a gene. Germline CDR1 reads MDHEN; CDR2 reads SYDVKM. This CDR3 contains 15 residues. CDR3 in DNA: TGTGCCAGCAGTTTGGCACAGGGGGCAGGTCAGCCCCAGCATTTT. Translating it yields CASSLAQGAGQPQHF. Combining the CDR3 with reference TRBV28 and TRBJ1-5 gives the whole variable domain DVKVTQSSRYLVKRTGEKVFLECVQDMDHENMFWYRQDPGLGLRLIYFSYDVKMKEKGDIPEGYSVSREKKERFSLILESASTNQTSMYLCASSLAQGAGQPQHFGDGTRLSIL.

This clone was observed a few times. The chain couples TRBV7-2 to TRBJ2-2, with 8 bases matching TRBD2. Germline CDR1 reads SGHTA; CDR2 reads FQGNSA. This CDR3 has 18 residues. V lost 1 base to trimming and J lost 0 bases; unmatched junction nucleotides: 7. CDR3 region: CASSLVATSGTNTGELFF. CDR3 bases: TGTGCCAGCAGCTTAGTTGCTACTAGCGGAACGAACACCGGGGAGCTGTTTTTT.

The chain has TRBV30 and TRBJ2-5; 8 nucleotides align to TRBD1. V dropped 4 bases and J dropped 5; count of bases not matched to a gene: 6. CDR1 is GTSNPN, CDR2 SVGIG, per germline (reference sequence). The CDR3 extends over 13 amino acids. The CDR3 DNA sequence: TGTGCCTGGACCCAGGGGGCGCCTGAGACCCAGTACTTC. Its translation: CAWTQGAPETQYF.

The V call is TRBV30, the J call TRBJ2-7; TRBD1 is a possible D gene (5 bases). The germline CDR1 and CDR2 sequences are GTSNPN and SVGIG (reference sequence). Trimming left V 1 base short and J 5 bases short, with 18 bases between. The CDR3 sequence is 15 residues long. In DNA form, the CDR3 reads TGTGCCTGGAGTGGATTGACAGCCTGGGGCAACGAGCAGTACTTC. It specifies CAWSGLTAWGNEQYF.

This chain connects TRBV2 to TRBJ1-5, with D possibly TRBD1 on 5 matching bases. The CDR3 is 14 amino acids. The germline gives CDR1 SNHLY, CDR2 FYNNEI. Trimming took off 3 bases at V and 3 bases at J, with 9 bases between the two ends. The CDR3 is CASSEGQVNQPQHF. The CDR3 bases are TGTGCCAGCAGTGAGGGGCAAGTCAATCAGCCCCAGCATTTT.

The CDR3 DNA reads as TGTGCCAGCAGCCTGTCTACGTTTAACAATGAGCAGTTCTTC. Amino acid sequence: CASSLSTFNNEQFF. This chain links TRBV5-4 with TRBJ2-1; unclear D gene. Germline lookup yields CDR1 SGHNT and CDR2 YYREEE (reference sequence). The CDR3 is 14 residues long. Trimming removed 4 bases at V and 5 bases at J, with 13 bases between.

The V call is TRBV2, the J call TRBJ1-6, with D perhaps matching TRBD1 (6 bases). Per the germline V gene, CDR1 is SNHLY and CDR2 is FYNNEI. There are 14 residues in the CDR3. Trimming shortened V by 6 bases and J by 8 bases, and 14 bases separated the two germline ends. DNA of the CDR3: TGTGCCAGCAGCAAAGACAGGTGGGATTCACCCCTCCACTTT. This translates into CASSKDRWDSPLHF.

This rearrangement joins TRBV18 to TRBJ2-1, with 10 bases aligning to TRBD2. Germline V gene data show CDR1 as KGHSH and CDR2 as LQKENI. The CDR3 sequence is 16 residues long. With 3 bases clipped from V and 3 bases from J, the junction kept 5 bases outside the gene matches. CDR3 DNA sequence: TGTGCCAGCTCACCGTCCCTAGCGGGAGTCTACAATGAGCAGTTCTTC. Protein sequence: CASSPSLAGVYNEQFF.

The V call is TRBV3-1 (or the pseudogene TRBV3-2), the J call TRBJ2-1; 7 bases are a match to TRBD2. CDR3 length: 13 residues. After removal of 4 bases from V and 15 bases from J, the junction contained 12 bases not matched to a gene. Per the germline V gene, CDR1 is LGHDT and CDR2 is YNNKEL (reference sequence). The CDR3 reads CASSPMTSGTRFF. The CDR3 nucleotides are TGTGCCAGCAGCCCGATGACCAGCGGGACTCGGTTCTTC.

The rearrangement links TRBV9 to TRBJ2-5; 11 bases line up with TRBD1. Germline lookup yields CDR1 SGDLS and CDR2 YYNGEE. CDR3 length equals 16 residues. The J segment lost 2 bases and the V segment lost 0 bases, leaving 3 bases of the junction unmatched. CDR3 sequence (DNA): TGTGCCAGCAGCGTAGGGACAGGGGGCAGACAAGAGACCCAGTACTTC. This codes for CASSVGTGGRQETQYF.

The genes are TRBV11-1 and TRBJ2-7; 8 nucleotides match TRBD1. The CDR3 runs to 14 residues. V trimming: 6 bases; J trimming: 3 bases; junction bases outside the gene matches: 7. CDR1 SGHAT and CDR2 FQDESV come from the germline V gene (reference sequence). The CDR3 nucleotides are TGTGCCAGCAGACCAGACAGGGGAGGCTACGAGCAGTACTTC. Translating gives CASRPDRGGYEQYF.

This chain connects TRBV5-1 to TRBJ2-1; D may be TRBD1 (6 bases). The CDR3 is made up of 11 amino acids. V lost 2 bases and J 10 bases, leaving 7 bases between the germline ends. The germline gives CDR1 SGHRS, CDR2 YFSETQ. Here the CDR3 reads CASSFRGEQFF. CDR3 DNA: TGCGCCAGCAGCTTTAGGGGGGAGCAGTTCTTC.

The V and J genes are TRBV19 and TRBJ2-1, with a weak D call TRBD2 (5 bases). The germline CDR1 and CDR2 sequences are LNHDA and SQIVND (reference sequence). The CDR3 has 14 amino acids. Trimming cost V 6 bases and J 9 bases, with 18 bases left between them. The CDR3 protein is CASRSGKAQLEQFF. CDR3 bases: TGTGCCAGTAGATCCGGGAAGGCACAACTTGAGCAGTTCTTC.

This rearrangement joins TRBV5-1 to TRBJ2-5, with 8 nucleotides matching TRBD2. V gave up 4 bases and J gave up 2 bases; unmatched junction bases: 7. This CDR3 is 15 amino acids long. Germline values: CDR1 SGHRS, CDR2 YFSETQ. The CDR3 is CASSATGTRQETQYF. The CDR3 nucleotides are TGCGCCAGCAGCGCAACCGGGACTAGGCAAGAGACCCAGTACTTC. Supplemented by reference TRBV5-1 and TRBJ2-5, the full variable domain reads KAGVTQTPRYLIKTRGQQVTLSCSPISGHRSVSWYQQTPGQGLQFLFEYFSETQRNKGNFPGRFSGRQFSNSRSEMNVSTLELGDSALYLCASSATGTRQETQYFGPGTRLLVL.

The chain joins TRBV11-2 to TRBJ2-3, with 13 bases that match TRBD2. Germline V gives CDR1 SGHAT, CDR2 FQNNGV. Trimming cost V 5 bases and J 2 bases; bases outside gene matches: 7. CDR3 length: 17 amino acids. The CDR3 DNA follows: TGTGCCAGCAGCCAATCGGGACTAGCGGGGCTCACAGATACGCAGTATTTT. It codes for CASSQSGLAGLTDTQYF. Full variable domain (missing parts from reference TRBV11-2 and TRBJ2-3): EAGVAQSPRYKIIEKRQSVAFWCNPISGHATLYWYQQILGQGPKLLIQFQNNGVVDDSQLPKDRFSAERLKGVDSTLKIQPAKLEDSAVYLCASSQSGLAGLTDTQYFGPGTRLTVL.

V is TRBV19 and J is TRBJ2-3; maybe TRBD2 (6 bases). This CDR3 comprises 15 residues. From germline, CDR1 is LNHDA and CDR2 SQIVND (reference sequence). V was trimmed by 7 bases and J by 2 bases, leaving 16 bases between them. For the CDR3, the DNA is TGTGCCAGTACGCCAGGAGGGGCAAACACAGATACGCAGTATTTT. Translating it yields CASTPGGANTDTQYF.

The V call is TRBV12-3 or TRBV12-4, the J call TRBJ2-7; no firm D call. The CDR3 is 12 amino acids. V was trimmed by 4 bases and J by 4 bases, leaving 8 bases between them. In DNA form, the CDR3 reads TGTGCCAGCAGTTCGCGAGAGTACGAGCAGTACTTC. This gives the protein CASSSREYEQYF.

The chain has TRBV11-3 and TRBJ2-7, with 8 bases matching TRBD2. Germline V gives CDR1 SGHNT, CDR2 YENEEA. The CDR3 extends over 15 amino acids. With 1 base clipped from V and 3 bases from J, the junction kept 5 bases outside the gene matches. The CDR3 DNA reads TGTGCCAGCAGCTTAGCGCGGGGGGACTACTACGAGCAGTACTTC. This encodes CASSLARGDYYEQYF.